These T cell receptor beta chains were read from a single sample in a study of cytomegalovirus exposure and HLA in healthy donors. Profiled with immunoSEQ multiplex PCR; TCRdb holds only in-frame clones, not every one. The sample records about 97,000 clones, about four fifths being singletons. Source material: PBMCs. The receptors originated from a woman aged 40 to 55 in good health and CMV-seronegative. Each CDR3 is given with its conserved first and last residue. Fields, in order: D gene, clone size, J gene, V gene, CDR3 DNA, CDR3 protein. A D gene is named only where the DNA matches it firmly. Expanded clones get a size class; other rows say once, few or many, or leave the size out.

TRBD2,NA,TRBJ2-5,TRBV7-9,TGTGCCAGCAGCGATCGACTAGCGGAGCAGAAAGAGACCCAGTACTTC,CASSDRLAEQKETQYF
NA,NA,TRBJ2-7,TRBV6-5,TGTGCCACCGGTGACTACGAGCAGTACTTC,CATGDYEQYF
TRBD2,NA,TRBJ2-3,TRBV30,TGTGCCTGGACAAGGGAGGGAGGGCCCTTAGGTACGCAGTATTTT,CAWTREGGPLGTQYF
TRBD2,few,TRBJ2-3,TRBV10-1,TGCGCCAGCAGTGAGGAAGCGGGAGCAGATACGCAGTATTTT,CASSEEAGADTQYF
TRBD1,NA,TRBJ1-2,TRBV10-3,TGTGCCATCCCCGAAGAGACAGGGGGCGCCAATGGCTACACCTTC,CAIPEETGGANGYTF
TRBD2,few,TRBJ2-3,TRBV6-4,TGTGCCAGCAGTGACTCGCCTAGCGGGAGCACAGATACGCAGTATTTT,CASSDSPSGSTDTQYF
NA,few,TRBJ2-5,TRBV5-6,TGTGCCAGCAGCTTGGGGGCCCAAGAGACCCAGTACTTC,CASSLGAQETQYF
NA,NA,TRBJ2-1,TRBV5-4,TGTGCCAGCAGCTTGGACAGTTACAATGAGCAGTTCTTC,CASSLDSYNEQFF
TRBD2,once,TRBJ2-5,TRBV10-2,TGCGCCAGCAGGACTAGCGGGAGGTTACAAGAGACCCAGTACTTC,CASRTSGRLQETQYF
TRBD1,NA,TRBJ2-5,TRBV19,TGTGCCAGTAGTATACCAGGGGGCGATGAGACCCAGTACTTC,CASSIPGGDETQYF
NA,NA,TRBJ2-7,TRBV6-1,TGTGCCAGCAGTGAAGGGGAGTTGTTTGGCTACGAGCAGTACTTC,CASSEGELFGYEQYF
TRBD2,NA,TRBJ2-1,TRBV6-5,TGTGCCAGCAGTTACGGACTAGCGGGTTACAATGAGCAGTTCTTC,CASSYGLAGYNEQFF
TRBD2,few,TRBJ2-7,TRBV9,TGTGCCAGCAGCGAGTCTAGCGGTCCCTTCTACGAGCAGTACTTC,CASSESSGPFYEQYF
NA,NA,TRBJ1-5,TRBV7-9,TGTGCCAGCAGCTTATCAAATCAGCCCCAGCATTTT,CASSLSNQPQHF
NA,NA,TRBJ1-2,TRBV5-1,TGCGCCAGCAGCTTGGACCCAGGATCTTATGGCTACACCTTC,CASSLDPGSYGYTF
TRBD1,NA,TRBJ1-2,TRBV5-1,TGCGCCAGCAGCTTGGTGGGGACAGGGGCCGTCCCGGGTGACTACACCTTC,CASSLVGTGAVPGDYTF
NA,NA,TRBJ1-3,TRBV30,TGTGCCTGGAGCGCGGGGAGGTCCCTCTCTGGAAACACCATATATTTT,CAWSAGRSLSGNTIYF
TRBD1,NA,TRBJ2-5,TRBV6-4,TGTGCCAGCAGTGAAAACAGGGACAGAGTACAAGAGACCCAGTACTTC,CASSENRDRVQETQYF
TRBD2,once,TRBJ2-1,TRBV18,TGTGCCAGCTCACCAGTTGGGACTAGCGGGAATGAGCAGTTCTTC,CASSPVGTSGNEQFF
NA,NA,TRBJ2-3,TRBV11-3,TGTGCCAGCAGCTCCTCGACAGATACGCAGTATTTT,CASSSSTDTQYF
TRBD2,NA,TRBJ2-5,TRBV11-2,TGTGCCAGCAGCTTCTCTAGCGGAGTCCAAGAGACCCAGTACTTC,CASSFSSGVQETQYF
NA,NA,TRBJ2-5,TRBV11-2,TGTGCCAGCAGCGCGAACGGGGTACGGGAGACCCAGTACTTC,CASSANGVRETQYF
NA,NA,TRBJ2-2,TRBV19,TGTGCCAGTAGTAATGGCCGGAACACCGGGGAGCTGTTTTTT,CASSNGRNTGELFF
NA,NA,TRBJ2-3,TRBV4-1,TGCGCCAGCAGCCAAGATGGTCAAGCGGGCACAGATACGCAGTATTTT,CASSQDGQAGTDTQYF
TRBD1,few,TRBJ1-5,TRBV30,TGTGCCTGGAGCCGGGACAGGAATCAGCCCCAGCATTTT,CAWSRDRNQPQHF
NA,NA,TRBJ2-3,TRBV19,TGTGCCAGTAGTATAAGTCTAACGAACGGTCAGCAGTATTTT,CASSISLTNGQQYF
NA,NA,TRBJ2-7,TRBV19,TGTGCCAGTACCCCACGTGGGGGGAGTTACGAGCAGTACTTC,CASTPRGGSYEQYF
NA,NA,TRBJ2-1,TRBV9,TGTGCCAGCAGCGTAGCCCCCTCCAGCTCCTACAATGAGCAGTTCTTC,CASSVAPSSSYNEQFF
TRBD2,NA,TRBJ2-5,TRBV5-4,TGTGCCAGCAGCTTGGCCATTACTAGCGGGAGGGGGCAAGAGACCCAGTACTTC,CASSLAITSGRGQETQYF
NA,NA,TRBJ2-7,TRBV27,TGTGCCAGCAGTTATGGACATAACTACGAGCAGTACTTC,CASSYGHNYEQYF
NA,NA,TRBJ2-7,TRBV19,TGTGCCAGTAGTTCCGGGACTTTTCTTAGGAACGAGCAGTACTTC,CASSSGTFLRNEQYF
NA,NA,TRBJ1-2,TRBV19,TGTGCCAGTAGTATATCCCTTGACAGGAACTATGGCTACACCTTC,CASSISLDRNYGYTF
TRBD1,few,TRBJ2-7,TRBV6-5,TGTGCCAGCAGTTCCCCCGGGACAGGGGACGAGCAGTACTTC,CASSSPGTGDEQYF
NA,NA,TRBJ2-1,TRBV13,TGTGCCAGCAGCTCGCCTCTCAAGGGGCTAAAGGATGAGCAGTTCTTC,CASSSPLKGLKDEQFF
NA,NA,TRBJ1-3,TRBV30,TGTGCCTGGAGTTTGTACAGGGGAAACACCATATATTTT,CAWSLYRGNTIYF
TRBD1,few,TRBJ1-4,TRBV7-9,TGTGCCAGCAGCCCCGGGACAGGGAATGAAAAACTGTTTTTT,CASSPGTGNEKLFF
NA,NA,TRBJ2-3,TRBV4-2,TGTGCCAGCAGCCAAGTAGGGGGAAGAGCGCAGTATTTT,CASSQVGGRAQYF
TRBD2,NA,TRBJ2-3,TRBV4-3,TGCGCCAGCAGCCAAATGGAAACTAGCGGGGGGACAGATACGCAGTATTTT,CASSQMETSGGTDTQYF
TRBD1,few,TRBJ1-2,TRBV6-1,TGTGCCAGCAGTGAAGTAGGGACAGGGGGCCGTCCGGACTATGGCTACACCTTC,CASSEVGTGGRPDYGYTF
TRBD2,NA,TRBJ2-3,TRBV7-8,TGTGCCAGCAGCTTAGCGAGGACTAGCGACTGGACGCAGTATTTT,CASSLARTSDWTQYF
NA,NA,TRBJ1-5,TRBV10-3,TGTGCCATCAGTGAGTCGACACCCTATAGCAATCAGCCCCAGCATTTT,CAISESTPYSNQPQHF
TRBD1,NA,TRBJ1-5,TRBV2,TGTGCCAGCAGACGACAGGGGGAGAAGCCCCAGCATTTT,CASRRQGEKPQHF
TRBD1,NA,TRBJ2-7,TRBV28,TGTGCCAGCAGTTTGGGACAGGGTGCCTACGAGCAGTACTTC,CASSLGQGAYEQYF
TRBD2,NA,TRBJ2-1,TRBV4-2,TGTGCCAGCAGCCGTGCGGAGCGGGGGGACCACAATGAGCAGTTCTTC,CASSRAERGDHNEQFF
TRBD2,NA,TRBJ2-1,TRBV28,TGTGCCAGCAGTCCTAGCGGGAGAGGATACAATGAGCAGTTCTTC,CASSPSGRGYNEQFF
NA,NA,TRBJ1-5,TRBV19,TGTGCCAGTACCTCCTTGTATCAGCCCCAGCATTTT,CASTSLYQPQHF
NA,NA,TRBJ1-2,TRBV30,TGTGCCTGGAGTGTAACCATGGGGCAGACCCTCCATCCCTATGGCTACACCTTC,CAWSVTMGQTLHPYGYTF
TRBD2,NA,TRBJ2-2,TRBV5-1,TGCGCCAGCAGCTTAACTAGCGGGAGGGCCGGGGAGCTGTTTTTT,CASSLTSGRAGELFF
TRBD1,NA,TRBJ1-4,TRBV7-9,TGTTCCAGCACCGCCGGGACAGCAAATGAAAAACTGTTTTTT,CSSTAGTANEKLFF